These 21 T cell receptor beta chains came from one sample sequenced in a study. MiXCR, run by TCRdb on the RT-PCR reads, gives a single entry per CDR3 protein. The table shows about 680,000 distinct CDR3 sequences, with 12% to 15% occurring only once. The sample taken for sequencing was memory CD4+ T cells from blood. These receptor sequences come from a female donor in good health, serving as a healthy control.

In this sample, this clonotype turned up many times. This rearrangement joins TRBV12-3 or TRBV12-4 to TRBJ2-7; no clear D gene. CDR3 length: 16 amino acids. Trimming stripped 1 base from V and 2 bases from J, with 15 bases between. This CDR3 is CASSLGRNTNAYEQYF. The CDR3 DNA reads TGTGCCAGCAGTTTAGGCCGTAACACGAACGCCTACGAGCAGTACTTC.

The chain is built from TRBV27 and TRBJ2-7; tentatively, D is TRBD2 (5 bases). Germline values: CDR1 MNHEY, CDR2 SMNVEV (reference sequence). V shed 5 bases and J shed 4 bases, with 12 bases lying between them. CDR3 length equals 13 residues. In DNA, the CDR3 is TGTGCCAGCAGTACTAGGACGGATTACGAGCAGTACTTC. Protein product: CASSTRTDYEQYF.

This clonotype was seen more than once but under ten times. The rearrangement links TRBV28 to TRBJ2-3; a weak D match, TRBD1 (5 bases). The V gene lost 4 bases and the J gene lost 5 bases, with 13 bases spanning the gap. CDR1 and CDR2 (germline): MDHEN, SYDVKM. There are 14 residues in the CDR3. For the CDR3, the DNA is TGTGCCAGCAGTTGGCAGGGCCTCGGAGATACGCAGTATTTT. Translation: CASSWQGLGDTQYF. Together with reference TRBV28 and TRBJ2-3, the CDR3 gives the full variable domain: DVKVTQSSRYLVKRTGEKVFLECVQDMDHENMFWYRQDPGLGLRLIYFSYDVKMKEKGDIPEGYSVSREKKERFSLILESASTNQTSMYLCASSWQGLGDTQYFGPGTRLTVL.

The chain combines TRBV28 with TRBJ2-5; D is unclear. V was cut by 7 bases and J by 7 bases, with 16 bases left in between. Per germline, CDR1 MDHEN and CDR2 SYDVKM. This CDR3 region has 13 residues. CDR3 loop: CASKKAAEVTQYF. The CDR3 nucleotides read TGTGCCAGCAAAAAGGCGGCCGAGGTGACCCAGTACTTC. The full variable domain, completed using reference TRBV28 and TRBJ2-5, is DVKVTQSSRYLVKRTGEKVFLECVQDMDHENMFWYRQDPGLGLRLIYFSYDVKMKEKGDIPEGYSVSREKKERFSLILESASTNQTSMYLCASKKAAEVTQYFGPGTRLLVL.

This clonotype came up a few times. CDR3 nucleotide sequence: TGTGCCAGCAGTTTAGAGGGGACACCACAAGAGACCCAGTACTTC. It specifies CASSLEGTPQETQYF. The rearrangement uses TRBV12-3 or TRBV12-4 and TRBJ2-5; maybe TRBD1 (6 bases). The CDR3 has 15 amino acids. The ends were cut back, 1 base at V and 2 bases at J, with 11 bases in the middle.

This clonotype was counted between two and nine times. This rearrangement joins TRBV6-6 to TRBJ2-2; maybe TRBD1 (6 bases). Germline CDR1 reads MNHNY; CDR2 reads SVGAGI (reference sequence). The CDR3 runs 13 residues. The ends were cut back, 6 bases at V and 3 bases at J, with 8 bases in the middle. As DNA, the CDR3 is TGTGCCAGCAGGGACAGCTACACCGGGGAGCTGTTTTTT. Translation gives CASRDSYTGELFF.

The table lists this clonotype with many counts. The V call is TRBV12-3 or TRBV12-4, the J call TRBJ1-5, with D hard to call. Between the trimmed V and J ends, which lost 7 bases and 3 bases, there was a span of 13 bases. This CDR3 comprises 14 residues. The CDR3 here is CASTKAEVNQPQHF. The CDR3 nucleotides are TGTGCCAGCACCAAAGCAGAAGTCAATCAGCCCCAGCATTTT.

V usage is TRBV3-1 and J usage is TRBJ1-1; 7 positions match TRBD1. Germline CDR1 reads LGHDT; CDR2 reads YNNKEL (reference sequence). The CDR3 length is 14 residues. Trimming cost V 6 bases and J 0 bases; bases outside gene matches: 4. The chain's CDR3 is CASRQGGVNTEAFF. CDR3 bases: TGTGCCAGCAGGCAGGGGGGGGTGAACACTGAAGCTTTCTTT.

Many counts were recorded for this clonotype. The chain has TRBV7-2 and TRBJ2-2, with 9 nucleotides matching TRBD2. Germline V CDR1 and CDR2: SGHTA, FQGNSA. The ends lost 2 bases at V and 5 bases at J; junction bases unmatched: 6. This CDR3 is 16 amino acids long. The DNA of the CDR3 is TGTGCCAGCAGCTTAACGTGGACTAGCGCAACCGGGGAGCTGTTTTTT. Amino acids: CASSLTWTSATGELFF.

V gene TRBV7-9 combines with J gene TRBJ2-1; 8 bases line up with TRBD1. The CDR3 contains 17 residues. CDR1 SEHNR and CDR2 FQNEAQ come from the germline V gene (reference sequence). V was clipped by 5 bases and J by 5 bases; unmatched bases: 14. The CDR3 DNA reads TGTGCCAGCAGCCCCCTAACCGGGACAGGATCGAACAATGAGCAGTTCTTC. Amino acids: CASSPLTGTGSNNEQFF.

The sample holds a few counts of this clonotype. The chain uses TRBV5-1 and TRBJ1-1, with TRBD1 identical over 8 bases. The V and J ends lost 1 base and 0 bases, in that order; junction bases with no gene match: 8. Germline CDR1 SGHRS, CDR2 YFSETQ. This CDR3 contains 17 residues. CDR3 DNA: TGCGCCAGCAGCTTGACGACAGGGGTTCACATGAACACTGAAGCTTTCTTT. Translating it yields CASSLTTGVHMNTEAFF.

In its sample, this clonotype was seen a few times. The chain has TRBV15 and TRBJ1-5; D is ambiguous. Trimming shortened V by 0 bases and J by 16 bases, and 13 bases separated the two germline ends. This CDR3 comprises 12 residues. Looked up from germline, CDR1 is LNHNV and CDR2 is YYDKDF (reference sequence). This CDR3 is CATSRDARGHHF. The CDR3 DNA is TGTGCCACCAGCAGAGATGCCAGAGGTCACCATTTT.

This clonotype was recorded at least ten times. The chain is built from TRBV12-3 or TRBV12-4 and TRBJ1-1, with 9 bases that match TRBD1. CDR3 size: 16 residues. The V gene end was trimmed by 7 bases and the J gene end by 3 bases; junction bases not matched to a gene: 12. Here the CDR3 reads CASTLPPGTGHTEAFF. CDR3 in DNA: TGTGCCAGCACCCTCCCCCCCGGGACAGGGCACACTGAAGCTTTCTTT.

This clonotype was recorded at least ten times. V and J are TRBV5-1 and TRBJ2-3; 8 bases are a match to TRBD1. The CDR3 runs 15 residues. Per germline, CDR1 SGHRS and CDR2 YFSETQ. Trimming cost V 4 bases and J 4 bases; bases outside gene matches: 8. CDR3 in amino acids: CASSPRAGGADTQYF. The CDR3, as DNA: TGCGCCAGCAGCCCGAGGGCAGGGGGCGCAGATACGCAGTATTTT.

The sample holds many counts of this clonotype. The chain is built from TRBV10-3 and TRBJ1-3; no firm D call. The V gene lost 4 bases and the J gene lost 0 bases, with 13 bases spanning the gap. CDR3 size: 16 residues. The germline V gene has CDR1 ENHRY and CDR2 SYGVKD. CDR3 in DNA: TGTGCCATCAGTGCCCAGGCCTCCTCCTCTGGAAACACCATATATTTT. Encoded protein: CAISAQASSSGNTIYF.

In this sample, this clonotype turned up a few times. The J gene is TRBJ2-2, the V gene TRBV5-1; no reliable D call. The V gene lost 4 bases and the J gene lost 5 bases, with 15 bases spanning the gap. The CDR3 covers 15 residues. Germline V lookup: CDR1 SGHRS, CDR2 YFSETQ. The CDR3 DNA reads as TGCGCCAGCAGCCAAACCGCGGTCGAGACCGGGGAGCTGTTTTTT. Its translation is CASSQTAVETGELFF. The full variable domain, its missing parts supplied by reference TRBV5-1 and TRBJ2-2, is KAGVTQTPRYLIKTRGQQVTLSCSPISGHRSVSWYQQTPGQGLQFLFEYFSETQRNKGNFPGRFSGRQFSNSRSEMNVSTLELGDSALYLCASSQTAVETGELFFGEGSRLTVL.

This clonotype was observed at least ten times. The rearrangement links TRBV6-1 to TRBJ1-1; 7 bases fit TRBD1. Germline V gene data show CDR1 as MNHNS and CDR2 as SASEGT. The CDR3 has 10 amino acids. Trimming at V came to 8 bases and at J to 6 bases, leaving 0 bases not matched to a gene. In nucleotides, the CDR3 is TGTGCCAGCCAGGGGGCTGAAGCTTTCTTT. Amino acids: CASQGAEAFF.

This chain links TRBV7-8 with TRBJ2-7; D gene ambiguous. Germline V lookup: CDR1 SGHVS, CDR2 FQNEAQ. There are 14 residues in the CDR3. V dropped 6 bases and J dropped 3 bases, with 15 bases sitting between them. The CDR3 reads CASSFNIHVYEQYF. The CDR3 bases are TGTGCCAGCAGTTTCAATATCCATGTCTACGAGCAGTACTTC.

This clonotype has only a few counts. This sequence joins TRBV2 and TRBJ1-2, with D uncertain. Germline V gives CDR1 SNHLY, CDR2 FYNNEI. V lost 2 bases and J lost 8, with 15 bases in between. The CDR3 is made up of 14 amino acids. CDR3 in DNA: TGTGCCAGCAGTGAACGCCCCGGTCGGAGCGGCTACACCTTC. Encoded protein: CASSERPGRSGYTF.

This clonotype was seen only a few times. This chain joins TRBV5-1 and TRBJ2-3, with D unclear. Germline V gene data show CDR1 as SGHRS and CDR2 as YFSETQ. Trimming took off 6 bases at V and 2 bases at J, with 10 bases between the two ends. The CDR3 covers 13 residues. The CDR3 here is CASTKSYTDTQYF. For the CDR3, the DNA is TGCGCCAGCACCAAGTCGTACACAGATACGCAGTATTTT.

This chain links TRBV7-2 with TRBJ1-1; TRBD1 might be the D (5 bases). The germline V and J ends were trimmed by 5 bases and 11 bases, with 12 bases remaining between them. The V gene's germline CDR1 is SGHTA and CDR2 FQGNSA. This CDR3 has 11 amino acids. The CDR3, as DNA: TGTGCCAGCAGCCAAGGCTGGGGGGCTTTCTTT. Its translation: CASSQGWGAFF.